The 23 T cell receptor beta chains presented below share a single source sample, sequenced in a study of cytomegalovirus exposure and HLA in healthy donors. Researchers ran the PCR with 60 Vbeta and 13 Jbeta primers. The assay was immunoSEQ multiplex PCR, and TCRdb's table has in-frame clones only and misses some. The sample carries approximately 190,000 clones, around 81% recorded once. Sequences were obtained from PBMCs. The receptors were gathered from a woman between 18 and 30 years old in good health and CMV-seropositive.

CDR3 amino acids: CASREAGGPEDTQYF. Here the CDR3 DNA reads TGTGCCAGCAGGGAAGCGGGGGGGCCGGAAGATACGCAGTATTTT. The V call is TRBV13, the J call TRBJ2-3, with 10 bases that match TRBD2. The CDR3 has 15 amino acids. The trim removed 6 bases at V and 5 bases at J, leaving 8 bases unmatched. CDR1 is PRHDT and CDR2 is FYEKMQ in the germline V gene (reference sequence).

The chain combines TRBV2 with TRBJ1-5; unclear D gene. Trimming pared 4 bases from V and 7 bases from J, leaving 14 bases between. The CDR3 is made up of 14 amino acids. The germline V gene encodes CDR1 SNHLY and CDR2 FYNNEI. The CDR3 sequence: CASSVSGPGQPQHF. DNA for the CDR3: TGTGCCAGCAGTGTGAGCGGGCCGGGGCAGCCCCAGCATTTT.

This sequence joins TRBV18 and TRBJ1-1, with D unresolved. The germline V gene has CDR1 KGHSH and CDR2 LQKENI. Trimming shortened V by 8 bases and J by 1 base, and 8 bases separated the two germline ends. This CDR3 has 12 amino acids. The CDR3 DNA is TGTGCCAGCGACCGGGGGAACACTGAAGCTTTCTTT. It translates to CASDRGNTEAFF.

The rearrangement joins TRBV4-1 to TRBJ1-5; a weak D match, TRBD1 (5 bases). Per germline, CDR1 MGHRA and CDR2 YSYEKL. This CDR3 spans 15 amino acids. Trimming removed 1 base at V and 0 bases at J, with 7 bases between. The CDR3 protein is CASSQADSSNQPQHF. As DNA, the CDR3 is TGCGCCAGCAGCCAAGCTGACAGTAGCAATCAGCCCCAGCATTTT.

V usage is TRBV10-2 and J usage is TRBJ1-1, with TRBD1 as a possible D gene (6 bases). The CDR3 runs 15 residues. Germline assignment: CDR1 WSHSY and CDR2 SAAADI. The germline V and J ends were trimmed by 6 bases and 3 bases, with 17 bases remaining between them. This CDR3 reads CASSARGLGDTEAFF. For the CDR3, the DNA is TGCGCCAGCAGCGCCAGGGGATTAGGAGACACTGAAGCTTTCTTT.

This clone came up once. This chain connects TRBV6-1 to TRBJ1-5; 7 bases agree with TRBD1. Trimming took 10 bases from V and 0 from J; bases not matched to a gene: 9. The CDR3 runs 15 residues. Germline CDR1 MNHNS, CDR2 SASEGT. CDR3 protein: CATLWTGDSNQPQHF. DNA of the CDR3: TGTGCCACTCTATGGACAGGAGATAGCAATCAGCCCCAGCATTTT.

The chain couples TRBV7-6 to TRBJ2-3; D is undetermined. The CDR3 has 13 residues. Deletions cut 2 bases from V and 2 bases from J, with 5 bases between. Germline V gene sequence: CDR1 SGHVS, CDR2 FNYEAQ. As DNA, the CDR3 is TGTGCCAGCAGCTTATATCTCACAGATACGCAGTATTTT. It specifies CASSLYLTDTQYF.

This clone was picked up one time. Here the CDR3 DNA reads TGTGCCATCAGCCCGGGACAGGATAGCAATCAGCCCCAGCATTTT. As protein: CAISPGQDSNQPQHF. The chain joins TRBV10-3 to TRBJ1-5, with 8 positions matching TRBD1. Germline CDR1 is ENHRY and CDR2 is SYGVKD. The V segment lost 6 bases and the J segment 0 bases; nucleotides outside the gene matches: 4. The CDR3 sequence is 15 residues long.

This clone was recorded once. The CDR3 DNA follows: TGTGCCGCCCGTTACAGGGAGTCCTACGAGCAGTACTTC. It codes for CAARYRESYEQYF. The chain has TRBV6-1 and TRBJ2-7; D perhaps matches TRBD1 (6 bases). V lost 11 bases and J 1 base, leaving 15 bases between the germline ends. The CDR3 totals 13 residues. Looked up from germline, CDR1 is MNHNS and CDR2 is SASEGT.

A remark on this clone: Sequence at one end of the junction differs from germline and may be a read error. This rearrangement joins TRBV6-6 to TRBJ2-3, with 7 bases that match TRBD2. The CDR3 has 16 amino acids. Germline CDR1 is MNHNY and CDR2 is SVGAGI (reference sequence). The CDR3: CASSYSARLASGNWDF. CDR3 nucleotide sequence: TGTGCCAGCAGTTACTCGGCCCGACTAGCCTCGGGCAACTGGGATTTT.

V is TRBV30 and J is TRBJ2-1, with D possibly being TRBD1 (6 bases). CDR3 size: 16 residues. Trimming removed 0 bases from V and 13 bases from J, with 25 bases in between. Germline-derived CDR1 and CDR2 are GTSNPN and SVGIG (reference sequence). The CDR3 DNA reads as TGTGCCTGGAGTGTACGAGGCAGGGGCCCCCCCCTGGGCCAGTTCTTC. Translated: CAWSVRGRGPPLGQFF.

V usage is TRBV15 and J usage is TRBJ1-1; D possibly corresponds to TRBD1 (6 bases). This CDR3 is built from 14 residues. V lost 5 bases and J 4 bases, leaving 14 bases between the germline ends. Germline CDR1 LNHNV, CDR2 YYDKDF (reference sequence). CDR3 in amino acids: CATSPPTGPTEAFF. Written as DNA, the CDR3 is TGTGCCACCAGCCCCCCTACAGGGCCCACTGAAGCTTTCTTT.

The chain has TRBV7-9 and TRBJ2-7; TRBD2 might be the D (6 bases). The CDR3 has 16 amino acids. V lost 1 base, J lost 2 bases, and 15 bases lay in between. Germline V CDR1 and CDR2: SEHNR, FQNEAQ (reference sequence). The CDR3 DNA is TGTGCCAGCAGCTTAGGGGTTGGAGGGGCTACCTACGAGCAGTACTTC. It codes for CASSLGVGGATYEQYF.

The J gene is TRBJ1-2, the V gene TRBV19; 9 bases map to TRBD1. CDR3 length: 15 amino acids. Germline V lookup: CDR1 LNHDA, CDR2 SQIVND (reference sequence). V was clipped by 10 bases and J by 6 bases; unmatched bases: 15. In DNA, the CDR3 is TGTGCCACCAAAAGAGGAGCCGGACAGGGGAATGGCTACACCTTC. Amino acids: CATKRGAGQGNGYTF.

The chain couples TRBV11-2 to TRBJ2-1; maybe TRBD2 (6 bases). Per the germline V gene, CDR1 is SGHAT and CDR2 is FQNNGV. The CDR3 loop spans 14 amino acids. Trimming took off 5 bases at V and 4 bases at J, with 12 bases between the two ends. The CDR3 protein is CASSQEGPYNEQFF. CDR3 DNA sequence: TGTGCCAGCAGCCAGGAGGGACCGTACAATGAGCAGTTCTTC.

This clone appeared a single time. The chain links TRBV10-1 to TRBJ2-3, with 9 nucleotides matching TRBD1. The germline CDR1 and CDR2 sequences are WNHNN and SYGVQD (reference sequence). The junction had 4 bases not matched to a gene; V was cut back by 2 bases and J by 1 base. The CDR3 is 16 residues long. CDR3 residues: CASSEQGDRGTDTQYF. CDR3 in DNA: TGCGCCAGCAGTGAGCAGGGGGACAGGGGCACAGATACGCAGTATTTT.

Note on this clone: One end of the junction varies from germline; a read error may be responsible. The chain is built from TRBV9 and TRBJ1-3, with D uncertain. The CDR3 spans 13 residues. Germline loops: CDR1 SGDLS, CDR2 YYNGEE. The CDR3 loop is CASGVQLGNTIYF. CDR3 nucleotide sequence: TGTGCCAGCGGCGTCCAACTAGGAAACACCATATATTTT.

This clone was found a few times. This chain connects TRBV14 to TRBJ1-2; TRBD1 matches 7 bases. CDR3 length equals 13 residues. The germline V gene has CDR1 SGHDN and CDR2 FVKESK. V shed 4 bases, J shed 2 bases, and the junction held 1 base outside the gene matches. This chain's CDR3 is CASSLGQNYGYTF. CDR3 coding DNA: TGTGCCAGCAGCCTGGGACAGAACTATGGCTACACCTTC.

The chain joins TRBV27 to TRBJ1-3; 9 positions agree with TRBD1. Germline V gives CDR1 MNHEY, CDR2 SMNVEV (reference sequence). The CDR3 is 15 residues long. Trimming cost V 5 bases and J 4 bases; bases outside gene matches: 6. The CDR3 sequence is CASSPTGGEGNTIYF. The CDR3 DNA is TGTGCCAGCAGTCCCACAGGGGGCGAAGGAAACACCATATATTTT.

J is TRBJ2-5 and V is TRBV12-5; 7 bases are a match to TRBD1. V lost 7 bases to trimming and J lost 2 bases; unmatched junction nucleotides: 7. The CDR3 totals 14 residues. Germline assignment: CDR1 LGHNT and CDR2 FRNRAP. CDR3 sequence: CASAQGTVQETQYF. In DNA form, the CDR3 reads TGTGCTAGTGCCCAAGGGACAGTTCAAGAGACCCAGTACTTC.

This chain connects TRBV2 to TRBJ1-2; 8 positions agree with TRBD1. The germline V gene has CDR1 SNHLY and CDR2 FYNNEI. This CDR3 is built from 15 residues. The J segment lost 1 base and the V segment lost 7 bases, leaving 8 bases of the junction unmatched. The CDR3 loop is CASTPDREFNYGYTF. The CDR3 nucleotides are TGTGCCAGCACCCCGGACAGGGAATTTAACTATGGCTACACCTTC. The variable domain in full, completed from reference TRBV2 and TRBJ1-2, reads EPEVTQTPSHQVTQMGQEVILRCVPISNHLYFYWYRQILGQKVEFLVSFYNNEISEKSEIFDDQFSVERPDGSNFTLKIRSTKLEDSAMYFCASTPDREFNYGYTFGSGTRLTVV.

This chain uses TRBV6-1 with TRBJ1-1; 11 nucleotides match TRBD1. CDR3 length: 19 residues. Trimming took 0 bases from V and 0 from J; bases not matched to a gene: 9. The germline gives CDR1 MNHNS, CDR2 SASEGT. This chain's CDR3 is CASSEARTGGRKVNTEAFF. In nucleotides, the CDR3 is TGTGCCAGCAGTGAAGCGCGGACAGGGGGCAGGAAAGTGAACACTGAAGCTTTCTTT.

This CDR3 is CASSGEQVAGNQPQHF. The CDR3 DNA sequence: TGTGCCAGCAGTGGAGAACAGGTCGCGGGCAATCAGCCCCAGCATTTT. The rearrangement links TRBV2 to TRBJ1-5; maybe TRBD1 (5 bases). Germline CDR1 reads SNHLY; CDR2 reads FYNNEI. Trimming left V 4 bases short and J 2 bases short, with 15 bases between. The CDR3 is made up of 16 amino acids.